These 19 T cell receptor beta chains came from one sample sequenced in a study of blood T cell repertoires in COVID-19. Measured with immunoSEQ multiplex PCR; TCRdb has only the in-frame clones, and not every one. Of approximately 250,000 clones in the sample, 80% to 90% were seen once. Sequenced input: PBMCs or T cells enriched from blood (not recorded which). These receptors originate from a woman aged 30 to 39 with acute COVID-19.

This clone was counted between two and nine times. The chain links TRBV5-1 to TRBJ2-2; TRBD2 might be the D (5 bases). This CDR3 comprises 15 residues. The germline CDR1 and CDR2 sequences are SGHRS and YFSETQ. Trimming removed 3 bases at V and 0 bases at J, with 9 bases between. CDR3 loop: CASSSRTANTGELFF. The CDR3 region has the DNA TGCGCCAGCAGCTCTCGGACTGCGAACACCGGGGAGCTGTTTTTT.

The chain links TRBV27 to TRBJ1-5, with no clear D. The V end was cut by 7 bases, the J end by 0 bases, with 13 bases between. The germline V gene has CDR1 MNHEY and CDR2 SMNVEV (reference sequence). The CDR3 runs to 15 residues. DNA for the CDR3: TGTGCCAGCAAATTCGAGGGATATAGCAATCAGCCCCAGCATTTT. Amino acid sequence: CASKFEGYSNQPQHF.

In this sample, this clone turned up a few times. This rearrangement joins TRBV29-1 to TRBJ1-2; TRBD1 agrees at 9 bases. Trimming at V came to 6 bases and at J to 6 bases, leaving 14 bases not matched to a gene. From germline, CDR1 is SQVTM and CDR2 ANQGSEA. The length of the CDR3 is 15 residues. CDR3 residues: CSVGRDRDFLNGYTF. The CDR3 bases are TGCAGCGTGGGGAGGGACAGGGACTTTTTGAATGGCTACACCTTC.

The chain uses TRBV18 and TRBJ2-3; no clear D. The germline V and J ends were trimmed by 6 bases and 5 bases, with 15 bases remaining between them. In germline, CDR1 is KGHSH, CDR2 LQKENI. The CDR3 sequence is 14 residues long. The CDR3 loop reads CASSPESTQDTQYF. In DNA form, the CDR3 reads TGTGCCAGCTCCCCGGAGTCGACGCAAGATACGCAGTATTTT.

The chain uses TRBV6-4 and TRBJ2-1, with TRBD1 matching over 7 bases. V trimming: 1 base; J trimming: 6 bases; junction bases outside the gene matches: 0. Per germline, CDR1 MRHNA and CDR2 SNTAGT. The CDR3 consists of 13 residues. The CDR3 sequence: CASSDYRGNEQFF. In DNA form, the CDR3 reads TGTGCCAGCAGTGACTACAGGGGCAATGAGCAGTTCTTC.

The chain uses TRBV28 and TRBJ1-5, with 11 positions matching TRBD1. The CDR3 has 17 amino acids. The germline V gene has CDR1 MDHEN and CDR2 SYDVKM. V lost 4 bases and J lost 1; bases outside the gene matches: 6. In DNA form, the CDR3 reads TGTGCCAGCAGTTCCGGACAGGGGGCCTTCAGCAATCAGCCCCAGCATTTT. It translates to CASSSGQGAFSNQPQHF.

This clone occurred once. This chain uses TRBV9 with TRBJ2-2, with no clear D. V lost 1 base to trimming and J lost 3 bases, with 13 bases between them. The CDR3 totals 16 residues. Germline V gene data show CDR1 as SGDLS and CDR2 as YYNGEE. The CDR3 loop reads CASSVSHSRDTGELFF. In DNA form, the CDR3 reads TGTGCCAGCAGCGTATCGCACAGTCGAGACACCGGGGAGCTGTTTTTT.

The genes are TRBV13 and TRBJ2-7; D is perhaps TRBD1 (6 bases). This CDR3 spans 13 amino acids. V gave up 1 base and J gave up 8 bases, with 12 bases separating them. Germline CDR1 and CDR2: PRHDT and FYEKMQ (reference sequence). The CDR3 is CASSLVGGQKQYF. As DNA, the CDR3 is TGTGCCAGCAGCTTAGTAGGTGGACAGAAGCAGTACTTC.

The rearrangement uses TRBV2 and TRBJ1-5, with 12 positions matching TRBD1. J gave up 1 base and V 6 bases, and 10 bases lay outside the gene matches. Germline V lookup: CDR1 SNHLY, CDR2 FYNNEI. The CDR3 is 18 residues long. CDR3 DNA: TGTGCCAGCAGGGGACAGGGGGCGGATTGGGGAAGCAATCAGCCCCAGCATTTT. Amino acid sequence: CASRGQGADWGSNQPQHF.

The chain is built from TRBV5-1 and TRBJ1-2, with TRBD1 matching 7 bases. V trimming: 4 bases; J trimming: 0 bases; junction bases outside the gene matches: 12. Germline CDR1 and CDR2: SGHRS and YFSETQ. The CDR3 runs 17 residues. This CDR3 is CASSPRGQDEANYGYTF. CDR3 nucleotide sequence: TGCGCCAGCAGCCCACGCGGACAGGACGAAGCTAACTATGGCTACACCTTC.

This chain uses TRBV7-8 with TRBJ2-1; D is perhaps TRBD1 (6 bases). CDR1 and CDR2 (germline): SGHVS, FQNEAQ. Trimming pared 3 bases from V and 13 bases from J, leaving 13 bases between. The CDR3 extends over 12 amino acids. The CDR3 region has the DNA TGTGCCAGCAGCTTGAGCGGACAGAGACAGTTCTTC. Protein sequence: CASSLSGQRQFF.

V gene TRBV7-9 combines with J gene TRBJ2-2; tentative D call: TRBD2 (5 bases). The V gene lost 3 bases and the J gene lost 1 base, with 9 bases spanning the gap. Germline CDR1 and CDR2: SEHNR and FQNEAQ (reference sequence). The CDR3 is 15 residues long. This CDR3 is CASSLGRLNTGELFF. The CDR3 DNA sequence: TGTGCCAGCAGCTTGGGGAGATTGAACACCGGGGAGCTGTTTTTT.

This rearrangement joins TRBV27 to TRBJ2-5; 9 nucleotides line up with TRBD1. CDR3 length: 14 residues. From germline, CDR1 is MNHEY and CDR2 SMNVEV (reference sequence). V dropped 4 bases and J dropped 1; count of bases not matched to a gene: 1. The CDR3 region has the DNA TGTGCCAGCAGTTCGGGACAGGGCCAAGAGACCCAGTACTTC. Protein product: CASSSGQGQETQYF.

The gene calls are TRBV6-5 and TRBJ2-7; D not resolved. This CDR3 contains 13 residues. The V gene's germline CDR1 is MNHEY and CDR2 SVGAGI. The V end was cut by 4 bases, the J end by 6 bases, with 13 bases between. CDR3 nucleotide sequence: TGTGCCAGCAGTTCAGCAATAGCATCCGAGCAGTACTTC. Translated: CASSSAIASEQYF.

Of note for this clone: This may come from a read error, since a much larger clone is one base off. The rearrangement uses TRBV25-1 and TRBJ1-5; 7 bases are shared with TRBD1. Trimming cost V 4 bases and J 4 bases; bases outside gene matches: 1. Germline assignment: CDR1 MGHDK and CDR2 SYGVNS. This CDR3 has 13 residues. CDR3 nucleotide sequence: TGTGCCAGCAGTGGACAGGGTAATCAGCCCCAGCATTTT. It translates to CASSGQGNQPQHF.

This chain joins TRBV3-1 (or the pseudogene TRBV3-2) and TRBJ1-1; 9 nucleotides align to TRBD1. CDR3 length: 15 residues. Germline V gene sequence: CDR1 LGHDT, CDR2 YNNKEL (reference sequence). After removal of 4 bases from V and 0 bases from J, the junction contained 3 bases not matched to a gene. CDR3 sequence reads: CASSPTGGMNTEAFF. The CDR3 bases are TGTGCCAGCAGCCCAACAGGGGGCATGAACACTGAAGCTTTCTTT.

The chain recombines TRBV4-1 with TRBJ1-1, with D possibly TRBD1 on 5 matching bases. Germline V gene data show CDR1 as MGHRA and CDR2 as YSYEKL. Trimming took 2 bases from V and 5 from J, leaving 9 bases between them. CDR3 length equals 13 residues. CDR3 coding DNA: TGCGCCAGCAGCCAACTCAGGGAAACTGAAGCTTTCTTT. Protein sequence: CASSQLRETEAFF.

The chain links TRBV7-8 to TRBJ2-2; TRBD2 matches at 11 bases. Unmatched junction bases numbered 7, after V lost 6 bases and J lost 4 bases. This CDR3 has 16 amino acids. Germline CDR1 is SGHVS and CDR2 is FQNEAQ. Here the CDR3 reads CASRAGTSGLTGELFF. Written as DNA, the CDR3 is TGTGCCAGCAGGGCCGGGACTAGCGGTCTCACCGGGGAGCTGTTTTTT. Full variable domain (rest looked up from reference TRBV7-8 and TRBJ2-2): GAGVSQSPRYKVAKRGQDVALRCDPISGHVSLFWYQQALGQGPEFLTYFQNEAQLDKSGLPSDRFFAERPEGSVSTLKIQRTQQEDSAVYLCASRAGTSGLTGELFFGEGSRLTVL.

This chain links TRBV4-1 with TRBJ1-6, with D hard to call. Germline V gene lookup returns CDR1 MGHRA and CDR2 YSYEKL. The CDR3 contains 15 residues. V was trimmed by 0 bases and J by 8 bases, leaving 11 bases between them. The CDR3 reads CASSQERVSDSPLHF. The DNA for the CDR3 is TGCGCCAGCAGCCAAGAGCGGGTCTCTGATTCACCCCTCCACTTT.